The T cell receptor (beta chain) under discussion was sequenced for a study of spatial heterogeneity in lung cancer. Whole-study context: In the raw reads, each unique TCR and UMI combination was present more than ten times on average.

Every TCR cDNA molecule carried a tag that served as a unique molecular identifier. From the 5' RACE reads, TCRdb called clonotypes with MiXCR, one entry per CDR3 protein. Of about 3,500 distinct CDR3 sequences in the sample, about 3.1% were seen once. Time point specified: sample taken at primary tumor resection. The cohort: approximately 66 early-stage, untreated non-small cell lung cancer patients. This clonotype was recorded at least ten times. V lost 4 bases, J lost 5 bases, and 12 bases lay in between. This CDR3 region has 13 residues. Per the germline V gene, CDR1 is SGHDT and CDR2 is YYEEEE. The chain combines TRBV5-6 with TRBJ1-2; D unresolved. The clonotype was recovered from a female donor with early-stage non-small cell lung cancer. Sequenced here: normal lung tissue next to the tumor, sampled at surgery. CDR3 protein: CASSKAAGYGYTF. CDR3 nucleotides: TGTGCCAGCAGCAAGGCGGCCGGGTATGGCTACACCTTC.